What follows are 32 T cell receptor beta chains derived from one specimen sequenced in a study of blood T cell repertoires in COVID-19. Libraries were prepared by immunoSEQ multiplex PCR; TCRdb keeps only in-frame clonotypes and omits some of them. Among around 230,000 clones, 80% to 90% were seen once, and the ten largest hold around 2%. The sample comprised peripheral blood. These receptors were obtained from a man between 25 and 39 years old who had recovered from COVID-19.

The genes are TRBV14 and TRBJ2-1, with 8 bases aligning to TRBD2. V was pared by 7 bases and J by 4 bases, with 6 bases of the junction left unmatched. From germline, CDR1 is SGHDN and CDR2 FVKESK. The CDR3 is 14 amino acids. CDR3 protein: CASNPSGFYNEQFF. The DNA for the CDR3 is TGTGCCAGCAACCCTAGCGGGTTTTACAATGAGCAGTTCTTC.

This rearrangement joins TRBV7-9 to TRBJ1-1, with a tentative D call TRBD1 (5 bases). CDR3 length: 14 amino acids. Trimming pared 1 base from V and 6 bases from J, leaving 12 bases between. CDR1 and CDR2 (germline): SEHNR, FQNEAQ (reference sequence). In DNA, the CDR3 is TGTGCCAGCAGCTTAGGACAGTACGAGTCTGAAGCTTTCTTT. Its protein is CASSLGQYESEAFF.

The rearrangement uses TRBV5-8 and TRBJ1-1; D gene uncertain. CDR3 length equals 11 residues. V lost 9 bases, J lost 1 base, and 7 bases lay in between. Per germline, CDR1 SGHTS and CDR2 YDEGEE. The DNA for the CDR3 is TGTGCCACGGAGGGGAACACTGAAGCTTTCTTT. Translated, it gives CATEGNTEAFF.

This sequence joins TRBV18 and TRBJ2-3; TRBD2 matches at 10 bases. Trimming at V came to 3 bases and at J to 10 bases, leaving 7 bases not matched to a gene. Germline values: CDR1 KGHSH, CDR2 LQKENI. This CDR3 comprises 14 residues. In nucleotides, the CDR3 is TGTGCCAGCTCACCTACAGCGGGGGGGCAGTCGCAGTATTTT. Its translation is CASSPTAGGQSQYF.

The chain joins TRBV5-1 to TRBJ2-2; weak D call: TRBD1 (6 bases). The CDR3 extends over 15 amino acids. Germline V gene lookup returns CDR1 SGHRS and CDR2 YFSETQ. V was cut by 4 bases and J by 4 bases, with 14 bases left in between. As DNA, the CDR3 is TGCGCCAGCAGCGGGCAGGGGCCGCCCACCGGGGAGCTGTTTTTT. Its translation is CASSGQGPPTGELFF. Complete variable domain (other parts from reference TRBV5-1 and TRBJ2-2): KAGVTQTPRYLIKTRGQQVTLSCSPISGHRSVSWYQQTPGQGLQFLFEYFSETQRNKGNFPGRFSGRQFSNSRSEMNVSTLELGDSALYLCASSGQGPPTGELFFGEGSRLTVL.

The V gene is TRBV30, the J gene TRBJ2-1; perhaps TRBD1 as D (5 bases). V was pared by 2 bases and J by 15 bases, with 17 bases between. Germline lookup yields CDR1 GTSNPN and CDR2 SVGIG (reference sequence). The CDR3 extends over 12 amino acids. CDR3 sequence reads: CAWSPTKGLGFF. CDR3 sequence (DNA): TGTGCCTGGAGTCCTACTAAGGGGCTCGGGTTCTTC.

This chain joins TRBV7-7 and TRBJ2-5, with 11 bases that match TRBD1. Losses at the gene ends were 2 bases for V and 2 bases for J; bases not matched to a gene: 4. CDR1 is SSHAT, CDR2 FNYEAQ, per germline (reference sequence). This CDR3 spans 16 amino acids. CDR3 sequence: CASSLHGTGGQETQYF. DNA for the CDR3: TGTGCCAGCAGCTTACACGGGACAGGGGGGCAAGAGACCCAGTACTTC.

The chain links TRBV25-1 to TRBJ1-5, with D unclear. Between the trimmed V and J ends, which lost 4 bases and 4 bases, there was a span of 11 bases. The CDR3 loop spans 14 amino acids. The germline CDR1 and CDR2 sequences are MGHDK and SYGVNS. The CDR3 here is CASSVGLGNQPQHF. CDR3 DNA sequence: TGTGCCAGCAGTGTGGGCCTCGGTAATCAGCCCCAGCATTTT. The full variable domain, its missing parts supplied by reference TRBV25-1 and TRBJ1-5, is EADIYQTPRYLVIGTGKKITLECSQTMGHDKMYWYQQDPGMELHLIHYSYGVNSTEKGDLSSESTVSRIRTEHFPLTLESARPSHTSQYLCASSVGLGNQPQHFGDGTRLSIL.

The chain recombines TRBV9 with TRBJ1-1; D is undetermined. Between the trimmed V and J ends, which lost 5 bases and 9 bases, there was a span of 20 bases. Germline assignment: CDR1 SGDLS and CDR2 YYNGEE. The CDR3 runs 14 residues. As DNA, the CDR3 is TGTGCCAGCAGTGGCCGTGATCCCGCCCAAAAAGCTTTCTTT. Residues: CASSGRDPAQKAFF.

This clone showed up just once. This rearrangement joins TRBV4-1 to TRBJ2-3, with 9 bases that match TRBD1. Unmatched junction bases numbered 8, after V lost 4 bases and J lost 6 bases. The germline gives CDR1 MGHRA, CDR2 YSYEKL. The CDR3 totals 15 residues. CDR3 in amino acids: CASSLRDRVEDTQYF. The CDR3 DNA reads as TGCGCCAGCAGCCTCCGGGACAGGGTAGAGGATACGCAGTATTTT.

This chain connects TRBV30 to TRBJ2-7; D uncertain. With 0 bases removed from V and 1 base from J, the gap between germline ends came to 10 bases. The CDR3 has 14 amino acids. CDR1 GTSNPN and CDR2 SVGIG come from the germline V gene (reference sequence). This CDR3 is CAWSVSATSYEQYF. As DNA, the CDR3 is TGTGCCTGGAGTGTCAGTGCGACTTCCTACGAGCAGTACTTC. Full variable domain (missing parts from reference TRBV30 and TRBJ2-7): SQTIHQWPATLVQPVGSPLSLECTVEGTSNPNLYWYRQAAGRGLQLLFYSVGIGQISSEVPQNLSASRPQDRQFILSSKKLLLSDSGFYLCAWSVSATSYEQYFGPGTRLTVT.

This clone was recorded only once. V and J are TRBV18 and TRBJ1-1, with D hard to call. The CDR3 has 12 amino acids. The germline CDR1 and CDR2 sequences are KGHSH and LQKENI. V gave up 2 bases and J gave up 5 bases, with 6 bases separating them. This CDR3 reads CASSPMRTEAFF. DNA of the CDR3: TGTGCCAGCTCACCAATGAGGACTGAAGCTTTCTTT.

The rearrangement uses TRBV6-5 and TRBJ1-2; possibly TRBD1 for D (5 bases). CDR1 is MNHEY, CDR2 SVGAGI, per germline. This CDR3 is 15 amino acids long. V lost 5 bases and J lost 1, with 14 bases in between. The chain's CDR3 is CASSPRRGVNYGYTF. The CDR3 nucleotides are TGTGCCAGCAGTCCCCGCCGGGGGGTTAACTATGGCTACACCTTC.

The chain uses TRBV4-1 and TRBJ1-2; 8 bases line up with TRBD1. Trimming at V came to 4 bases and at J to 4 bases, leaving 8 bases not matched to a gene. This CDR3 comprises 15 residues. Germline V lookup: CDR1 MGHRA, CDR2 YSYEKL. Here the CDR3 reads CASSLIQGVSYGYTF. The CDR3 region has the DNA TGCGCCAGCAGCCTAATACAGGGGGTGAGCTATGGCTACACCTTC.

The genes are TRBV12-3 or TRBV12-4 and TRBJ1-1; perhaps TRBD1 as D (6 bases). The ends were cut back, 5 bases at V and 5 bases at J, with 12 bases in the middle. The CDR3 runs to 13 residues. Here the CDR3 DNA reads TGTGCCAGCAGTCCACAGGGAATTACTGAAGCTTTCTTT. This translates into CASSPQGITEAFF.

This clone has only a few counts. This rearrangement joins TRBV7-2 to TRBJ1-1; tentative D call: TRBD1 (6 bases). Germline values: CDR1 SGHTA, CDR2 FQGNSA. V lost 6 bases, J lost 1 base, and 9 bases lay in between. The CDR3 sequence is 13 residues long. DNA for the CDR3: TGTGCCAGCAGAGACAGGACGAACACTGAAGCTTTCTTT. Protein sequence: CASRDRTNTEAFF.

The chain uses TRBV5-4 and TRBJ2-3; 10 bases fit TRBD2. Germline V CDR1 and CDR2: SGHNT, YYREEE (reference sequence). The CDR3 consists of 15 residues. After removal of 4 bases from V and 2 bases from J, the junction contained 4 bases not matched to a gene. Here the CDR3 reads CASSQRGGLTDTQYF. Here the CDR3 DNA reads TGTGCCAGCAGCCAGCGGGGGGGGCTCACAGATACGCAGTATTTT.

The chain employs TRBV4-2 and TRBJ1-2, with a weak D call TRBD1 (5 bases). This CDR3 has 13 amino acids. Deletions cut 0 bases from V and 5 bases from J, with 7 bases between. The V gene's germline CDR1 is LGHNA and CDR2 YNFKEQ. The CDR3 sequence is CASSQEGGYGYTF. The CDR3 coding sequence is TGTGCCAGCAGCCAAGAGGGGGGATATGGCTACACCTTC.

The chain links TRBV7-9 to TRBJ2-5; 8 nucleotides line up with TRBD1. J lost 3 bases, V lost 1 base, and 4 bases had no gene match. CDR1 SEHNR and CDR2 FQNEAQ come from the germline V gene (reference sequence). The CDR3 loop spans 15 amino acids. The CDR3 is CASSLGRQGKETQYF. In DNA form, the CDR3 reads TGTGCCAGCAGCTTAGGGCGACAGGGGAAAGAGACCCAGTACTTC.

The gene calls are TRBV18 and TRBJ1-3; a weak D match, TRBD1 (5 bases). Germline V gene sequence: CDR1 KGHSH, CDR2 LQKENI. This CDR3 spans 14 amino acids. Trimming took 3 bases from V and 8 from J, leaving 14 bases between them. The CDR3 spells CASSPVQGGDTIYF. CDR3 nucleotides: TGTGCCAGCTCACCCGTCCAGGGCGGCGACACCATATATTTT.

This clone was seen a few times. The chain combines TRBV9 with TRBJ1-4; D gene uncertain. The V end lost 0 bases, the J end lost 4 bases, and 7 bases lay between the germline ends. The CDR3 covers 14 residues. Germline V gene sequence: CDR1 SGDLS, CDR2 YYNGEE. Here the CDR3 reads CASSVDWSNEKLFF. In DNA form, the CDR3 reads TGTGCCAGCAGCGTAGACTGGAGTAATGAAAAACTGTTTTTT.

This clone was seen just once. CDR3 coding DNA: TGTGCCAGCTCTCCAACCGGACAGGGACCGATGCCCCAGCATTTT. Translation gives CASSPTGQGPMPQHF. This chain joins TRBV18 and TRBJ1-5; 8 nucleotides match TRBD1. V trimming: 6 bases; J trimming: 9 bases; junction bases outside the gene matches: 13. Germline V gene lookup returns CDR1 KGHSH and CDR2 LQKENI. The CDR3 length is 15 residues.

This sequence joins TRBV6-5 and TRBJ1-5, with 8 bases fitting TRBD1. V was pared by 8 bases and J by 3 bases, with 3 bases of the junction left unmatched. Per the germline V gene, CDR1 is MNHEY and CDR2 is SVGAGI. The CDR3 is made up of 13 amino acids. The CDR3 sequence: CASWTGYNQPQHF. The CDR3 region has the DNA TGTGCCAGCTGGACAGGGTACAATCAGCCCCAGCATTTT.

The rearrangement joins TRBV10-1 to TRBJ1-1; D gene ambiguous. V was trimmed by 6 bases and J by 4 bases, leaving 15 bases between them. CDR3 size: 14 residues. CDR1 is WNHNN and CDR2 is SYGVQD in the germline V gene (reference sequence). CDR3 bases: TGCGCCAGCAGCGGCCGTGGCCGGGGCACTGAAGCTTTCTTT. Its protein product is CASSGRGRGTEAFF.

A remark on this clone: The same CDR3 is also encoded by other DNA sequences in this sample. The chain combines TRBV4-1 with TRBJ1-1; D not certain. Deletions cut 0 bases from V and 2 bases from J, with 7 bases between. Germline CDR1 is MGHRA and CDR2 is YSYEKL. This CDR3 spans 14 amino acids. CDR3 bases: TGCGCCAGCAGCCAAGACCACAGAAACACTGAAGCTTTCTTT. Encoded protein: CASSQDHRNTEAFF.

The chain couples TRBV5-1 to TRBJ1-5; perhaps TRBD1 as D (5 bases). Germline CDR1 and CDR2: SGHRS and YFSETQ. The CDR3 contains 16 residues. V dropped 4 bases and J dropped 1 base, with 15 bases sitting between them. Here the CDR3 reads CASSPLGGGSNQPQHF. For the CDR3, the DNA is TGCGCCAGCAGCCCTCTTGGGGGAGGAAGCAATCAGCCCCAGCATTTT.

The J gene is TRBJ1-6, the V gene TRBV5-1, with 7 bases identical to TRBD1. The CDR3 has 14 amino acids. Germline V gives CDR1 SGHRS, CDR2 YFSETQ. V lost 0 bases and J lost 9; bases outside the gene matches: 3. As DNA, the CDR3 is TGCGCCAGCAGCTTGGTTTCAGGGGGTTCACCCCTCCACTTT. It yields the protein CASSLVSGGSPLHF. The full variable domain, its missing parts supplied by reference TRBV5-1 and TRBJ1-6, is KAGVTQTPRYLIKTRGQQVTLSCSPISGHRSVSWYQQTPGQGLQFLFEYFSETQRNKGNFPGRFSGRQFSNSRSEMNVSTLELGDSALYLCASSLVSGGSPLHFGNGTRLTVT.

This chain joins TRBV2 and TRBJ2-5; possible D gene TRBD2, 7 bases. This CDR3 is 15 amino acids long. Germline V CDR1 and CDR2: SNHLY, FYNNEI. V was clipped by 5 bases and J by 6 bases, with 19 bases between them. The DNA of the CDR3 is TGTGCCAGCAGTAGGGATTTGGCGGGGGCGAAGACCCAGTACTTC. Its translation is CASSRDLAGAKTQYF.

V is TRBV7-6 and J is TRBJ1-4; D remains ambiguous. CDR1 SGHVS and CDR2 FNYEAQ come from the germline V gene. The CDR3 totals 15 residues. V lost 3 bases and J lost 2, with 10 bases in between. Here the CDR3 DNA reads TGTGCCAGCAGCTTGGGAGGAAATACTAATGAAAAACTGTTTTTT. Translation gives CASSLGGNTNEKLFF.

The table lists this clone with a count of one. The chain links TRBV10-3 to TRBJ2-3; 11 nucleotides agree with TRBD1. Germline values: CDR1 ENHRY, CDR2 SYGVKD. After removal of 6 bases from V and 3 bases from J, the junction contained 14 bases not matched to a gene. The CDR3 length is 18 residues. DNA of the CDR3: TGTGCCATCAGCCCGGGACAGGGACAGGGGGGAGGGACAGATACGCAGTATTTT. Protein sequence: CAISPGQGQGGGTDTQYF.

As for this clone: Its ends do not fully match the called genes, so a read error is possible. V and J are TRBV12-3 or TRBV12-4 and TRBJ2-7; no clear D gene. This CDR3 comprises 12 residues. The CDR3 DNA sequence: TGTGCCAGCAGTTTAGAGGCAGCGAGTAGGCACTTC. Protein product: CASSLEAASRHF.

J is TRBJ2-7 and V is TRBV27; weak D call: TRBD1 (6 bases). Germline loops: CDR1 MNHEY, CDR2 SMNVEV (reference sequence). Trimming shortened V by 4 bases and J by 6 bases, and 19 bases separated the two germline ends. This CDR3 has 15 residues. DNA of the CDR3: TGTGCCAGCAGTTATCTGCCAGGGGTGGGTTCCGAGCAGTACTTC. Translation: CASSYLPGVGSEQYF.